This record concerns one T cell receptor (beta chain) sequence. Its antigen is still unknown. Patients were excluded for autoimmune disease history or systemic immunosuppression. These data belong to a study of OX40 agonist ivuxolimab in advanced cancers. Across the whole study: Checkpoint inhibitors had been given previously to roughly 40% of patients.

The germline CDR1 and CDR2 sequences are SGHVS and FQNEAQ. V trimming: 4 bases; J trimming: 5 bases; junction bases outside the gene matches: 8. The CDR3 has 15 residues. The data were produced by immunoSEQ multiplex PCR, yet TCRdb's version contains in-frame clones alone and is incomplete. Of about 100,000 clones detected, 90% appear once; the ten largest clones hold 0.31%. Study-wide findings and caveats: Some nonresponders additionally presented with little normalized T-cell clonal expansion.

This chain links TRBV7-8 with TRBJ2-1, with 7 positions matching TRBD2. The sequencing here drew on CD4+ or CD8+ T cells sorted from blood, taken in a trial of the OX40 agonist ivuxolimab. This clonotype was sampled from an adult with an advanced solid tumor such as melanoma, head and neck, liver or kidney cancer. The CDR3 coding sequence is TGTGCCAGCAGCTCGGTAAGCGGGAATAACAATGAGCAGTTCTTC. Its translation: CASSSVSGNNNEQFF.